The 21 T cell receptor beta chains presented below share a single source sample, sequenced in a study of shared clonotypes between healthy human individuals. Generated by immunoSEQ multiplex PCR, the TCRdb table keeps only in-frame clones and is missing some. The sample lists about 2 million clones; approximately 95% were seen once. Sequenced sample: naive CD4+ T cells sorted from blood. Regarding subset: CD45RA+ positively selected. The receptors derive from a man between 18 and 35 years old in good health.

This clone was observed many times. The chain combines TRBV7-8 with TRBJ2-7; 9 bases agree with TRBD1. V shed 5 bases and J 1 base; nucleotides not matched to a gene: 6. This CDR3 has 15 amino acids. Germline CDR1 reads SGHVS; CDR2 reads FQNEAQ. The CDR3 region is CASSGRTGASYEQYF. The CDR3 nucleotides are TGTGCCAGCAGCGGCCGGACAGGGGCTTCCTACGAGCAGTACTTC.

This chain links TRBV5-6 with TRBJ1-2, with D hard to call. CDR3 length: 11 residues. Trimming pared 4 bases from V and 6 bases from J, leaving 7 bases between. Germline values: CDR1 SGHDT, CDR2 YYEEEE. CDR3 protein: CASSRSHGYTF. DNA of the CDR3: TGTGCCAGCAGCCGTAGCCATGGCTACACCTTC.

In regard to this clone: The identical CDR3 is also encoded by other nucleotide sequences in the sample. The rearrangement joins TRBV28 to TRBJ1-5; 9 nucleotides agree with TRBD1. V lost 6 bases to trimming and J lost 4 bases; unmatched junction nucleotides: 4. CDR1 is MDHEN, CDR2 SYDVKM, per germline. This CDR3 has 14 amino acids. The chain's CDR3 is CASRGGTGNQPQHF. The CDR3 region has the DNA TGTGCCAGCAGGGGAGGGACAGGGAATCAGCCCCAGCATTTT. Complete variable domain (other parts from reference TRBV28 and TRBJ1-5): DVKVTQSSRYLVKRTGEKVFLECVQDMDHENMFWYRQDPGLGLRLIYFSYDVKMKEKGDIPEGYSVSREKKERFSLILESASTNQTSMYLCASRGGTGNQPQHFGDGTRLSIL.

V and J are TRBV28 and TRBJ1-3, with D perhaps TRBD1 (5 bases). Trimming shortened V by 6 bases and J by 0 bases, and 15 bases separated the two germline ends. CDR1 and CDR2 from the germline V gene are MDHEN and SYDVKM. This CDR3 comprises 16 residues. CDR3 DNA sequence: TGTGCCAGCAGGACGGGACTGACGATCTCTGGAAACACCATATATTTT. Its translation is CASRTGLTISGNTIYF. The full variable domain, with the rest looked up from reference TRBV28 and TRBJ1-3, is DVKVTQSSRYLVKRTGEKVFLECVQDMDHENMFWYRQDPGLGLRLIYFSYDVKMKEKGDIPEGYSVSREKKERFSLILESASTNQTSMYLCASRTGLTISGNTIYFGEGSWLTVV.

V is TRBV30 and J is TRBJ1-2; TRBD1 is a possible D gene (5 bases). Germline V gene data show CDR1 as GTSNPN and CDR2 as SVGIG (reference sequence). V lost 7 bases and J lost 3, with 15 bases in between. CDR3 size: 13 residues. The CDR3, as DNA: TGTGCCTCCGAAAAGGACACCTACTATGGCTACACCTTC. Amino acids: CASEKDTYYGYTF.

This chain connects TRBV19 to TRBJ1-6, with unresolved D. Trimming shortened V by 7 bases and J by 9 bases, and 13 bases separated the two germline ends. The germline V gene has CDR1 LNHDA and CDR2 SQIVND (reference sequence). The CDR3 covers 13 residues. CDR3 sequence: CASKASTSSPLHF. DNA of the CDR3: TGTGCCAGTAAGGCCTCGACGAGTTCACCCCTCCACTTT.

This rearrangement joins TRBV15 to TRBJ2-2; 7 bases fit TRBD1. The CDR3 is 15 amino acids. The ends lost 4 bases at V and 7 bases at J; junction bases unmatched: 9. Germline V gene lookup returns CDR1 LNHNV and CDR2 YYDKDF (reference sequence). In DNA form, the CDR3 reads TGTGCCACCAGCACCCGACAGGGAGTCATCGGGGAGCTGTTTTTT. Residues: CATSTRQGVIGELFF.

With regard to this clone: At the DNA level, this CDR3 is encoded by other sequences in the same sample as well. The gene calls are TRBV18 and TRBJ1-6; D is undetermined. Germline assignment: CDR1 KGHSH and CDR2 LQKENI. V dropped 6 bases and J dropped 8 bases, with 11 bases sitting between them. This CDR3 comprises 13 residues. CDR3 region: CASSPNRDSPLHF. CDR3 in DNA: TGTGCCAGCTCCCCAAATCGCGATTCACCCCTCCACTTT. The full variable domain, in which reference TRBV18 and TRBJ1-6 provide the parts outside the CDR3, is NAGVMQNPRHLVRRRGQEARLRCSPMKGHSHVYWYRQLPEEGLKFMVYLQKENIIDESGMPKERFSAEFPKEGPSILRIQQVVRGDSAAYFCASSPNRDSPLHFGNGTRLTVT.

This chain connects TRBV6-5 to TRBJ2-2, with D hard to call. The germline V gene has CDR1 MNHEY and CDR2 SVGAGI. V lost 5 bases, J lost 7 bases, and 8 bases lay in between. This CDR3 spans 12 amino acids. CDR3 residues: CASSRKNGELFF. The CDR3 nucleotides are TGTGCCAGCAGTAGGAAGAACGGGGAGCTGTTTTTT.

The chain recombines TRBV7-2 with TRBJ1-5, with TRBD1 as a possible D gene (6 bases). Per germline, CDR1 SGHTA and CDR2 FQGNSA. The CDR3 totals 14 residues. V shed 5 bases and J shed 4 bases, with 12 bases lying between them. CDR3 coding DNA: TGTGCCAGCAGCGGGGGACAACCAAATCAGCCCCAGCATTTT. Protein: CASSGGQPNQPQHF.

The table lists this clone with a count of one. This rearrangement joins TRBV2 to TRBJ2-7; TRBD2 matches at 7 bases. Germline values: CDR1 SNHLY, CDR2 FYNNEI. Trimming at V came to 3 bases and at J to 3 bases, leaving 5 bases not matched to a gene. The CDR3 runs to 14 residues. CDR3 amino acids: CASSDRASGYEQYF. The CDR3 DNA follows: TGTGCCAGCAGTGATCGGGCTAGCGGCTACGAGCAGTACTTC. The complete variable domain, with remaining parts taken from reference TRBV2 and TRBJ2-7, reads EPEVTQTPSHQVTQMGQEVILRCVPISNHLYFYWYRQILGQKVEFLVSFYNNEISEKSEIFDDQFSVERPDGSNFTLKIRSTKLEDSAMYFCASSDRASGYEQYFGPGTRLTVT.

The chain employs TRBV2 and TRBJ2-2, with D possibly being TRBD2 (6 bases). The V gene lost 5 bases and the J gene lost 4 bases, with 14 bases spanning the gap. The CDR3 is 15 residues long. CDR1 is SNHLY and CDR2 is FYNNEI in the germline V gene. In DNA form, the CDR3 reads TGTGCCAGCAGTCGCGGGACGGAAATCACCGGGGAGCTGTTTTTT. Translation: CASSRGTEITGELFF.

This chain connects TRBV2 to TRBJ2-5; D unresolved. The CDR3 sequence is 14 residues long. V was pared by 3 bases and J by 2 bases, with 10 bases between. Germline V lookup: CDR1 SNHLY, CDR2 FYNNEI. The CDR3 coding sequence is TGTGCCAGCAGTGAGCCTGGGCAACAAGAGACCCAGTACTTC. Protein: CASSEPGQQETQYF.

Of note for this clone: Other DNA sequences from this sample encode an identical CDR3 as well. The CDR3 loop is CASSRTGNQPQHF. CDR3 DNA sequence: TGTGCCAGCAGTCGCACAGGGAATCAGCCCCAGCATTTT. The rearrangement uses TRBV6-5 and TRBJ1-5; D may be TRBD1 (6 bases). V shed 5 bases and J shed 4 bases, with 9 bases lying between them. The CDR3 spans 13 residues. Germline CDR1 MNHEY, CDR2 SVGAGI.

This chain links TRBV6-5 with TRBJ1-5; D gene ambiguous. The germline V and J ends were trimmed by 7 bases and 4 bases, with 11 bases remaining between them. CDR1 and CDR2 (germline): MNHEY, SVGAGI. The CDR3 loop spans 13 amino acids. The CDR3 DNA follows: TGTGCCAGCAAAGGGCAACCTAATCAGCCCCAGCATTTT. This translates into CASKGQPNQPQHF.

This chain links TRBV5-1 with TRBJ2-2; TRBD2 matches at 8 bases. The CDR3 runs to 18 residues. V was clipped by 0 bases and J by 6 bases; unmatched bases: 13. From germline, CDR1 is SGHRS and CDR2 YFSETQ. The CDR3 sequence is CASSLDLRGAAAPGELFF. DNA of the CDR3: TGCGCCAGCAGCTTGGATTTGCGGGGGGCGGCGGCGCCCGGGGAGCTGTTTTTT.

CDR3 sequence: CASSPLYSGANVLTF. The CDR3 DNA sequence: TGCGCCAGCAGCCCCTTATACTCTGGGGCCAACGTCCTGACTTTC. The rearrangement links TRBV4-1 to TRBJ2-6; D uncertain. V lost 4 bases, J lost 0 bases, and 7 bases lay in between. The CDR3 spans 15 residues. The germline gives CDR1 MGHRA, CDR2 YSYEKL.

The rearrangement joins TRBV7-2 to TRBJ2-5; D assignment may be TRBD1 or TRBD2 (6 bases each). Per germline, CDR1 SGHTA and CDR2 FQGNSA. This CDR3 has 15 amino acids. Trimming took off 1 base at V and 2 bases at J, with 11 bases between the two ends. CDR3 nucleotides: TGTGCCAGCAGCTTAGAGGGGGGATTTCAAGAGACCCAGTACTTC. Residues: CASSLEGGFQETQYF. Together with reference TRBV7-2 and TRBJ2-5, the CDR3 gives the full variable domain: GAGVSQSPSNKVTEKGKDVELRCDPISGHTALYWYRQSLGQGLEFLIYFQGNSAPDKSGLPSDRFSAERTGGSVSTLTIQRTQQEDSAVYLCASSLEGGFQETQYFGPGTRLLVL.

The chain recombines TRBV27 with TRBJ2-4; tentative D call: TRBD1 (6 bases). From germline, CDR1 is MNHEY and CDR2 SMNVEV (reference sequence). V was trimmed by 6 bases and J by 2 bases, leaving 20 bases between them. CDR3 length: 17 amino acids. In nucleotides, the CDR3 is TGTGCCAGCAGCCCCTGGACAGCCGAAGGATCCAAAAACATTCAGTACTTC. It specifies CASSPWTAEGSKNIQYF.

J is TRBJ1-4 and V is TRBV28; D unclear. V lost 8 bases and J 10 bases, leaving 14 bases between the germline ends. Germline V CDR1 and CDR2: MDHEN, SYDVKM. This CDR3 has 12 residues. In nucleotides, the CDR3 is TGTGCCAGCCGATTGACTAGAGGAAAACTGTTTTTT. It encodes CASRLTRGKLFF.

The chain joins TRBV4-2 to TRBJ1-5, with 9 bases identical to TRBD1. The CDR3 is made up of 17 amino acids. Looked up from germline, CDR1 is LGHNA and CDR2 is YNFKEQ. With V trimmed by 0 bases and J by 5 bases, 8 bases remained unmatched. CDR3 bases: TGTGCCAGCAGCCAAGAGGGAACAGGGGGCATAGATCAGCCCCAGCATTTT. The encoded protein is CASSQEGTGGIDQPQHF.